These T cell receptor beta chains were read from a single sample in a study of molecular identifiers for immune sequencing clone quantification. TCRdb independently ran MiXCR on the PCR reads; one entry per CDR3 protein. The table has about half a million distinct CDR3 sequences, about 21% seen once. Sequenced input: naive CD8+ T cells from blood, with Jurkat cell RNA spiked in. Source of these receptors: a human donor in good health. Some libraries in this study had Jurkat cell RNA spiked in. The CDR3 runs from the conserved cysteine through the conserved F or W. The order of the fields is J gene, V gene, D gene, clone size, CDR3 length, CDR3 protein, CDR3 DNA. D genes are given only for firm matches. A clone size is listed for some rows: how often the clone was seen (once, few, many), or a class if it is expanded.

TRBJ2-2,TRBV30,NA,many,12,CACPGHTGELFF,TGTGCCTGTCCCGGTCACACCGGGGAGCTGTTTTTT
TRBJ2-1,TRBV29-1,NA,NA,15,CSVEGLFETIYEQFF,TGCAGCGTTGAAGGCTTGTTTGAGACTATCTATGAGCAGTTCTTC
TRBJ2-5,TRBV28,NA,NA,14,CASSLLATRETQYF,TGTGCCAGCAGTTTACTAGCGACACGGGAGACCCAGTACTTC
TRBJ1-5,TRBV28,NA,many,15,CASSLGHYSNQPQHF,TGTGCCAGCAGTTTAGGGCATTATAGCAATCAGCCCCAGCATTTT
TRBJ2-5,TRBV7-9,TRBD2,many,14,CASSRTSGRETQYF,TGTGCCAGCAGCCGGACTAGCGGGAGAGAGACCCAGTACTTC
TRBJ2-7,TRBV3-1,NA,many,14,CASSQGAGDYEQYF,TGTGCCAGCAGCCAAGGTGCCGGGGACTACGAGCAGTACTTC
TRBJ1-2,TRBV19,TRBD1,NA,14,CASSQGQDLYGYTF,TGTGCCAGTAGCCAAGGACAGGATCTTTATGGCTACACCTTC
TRBJ2-1,TRBV7-6,TRBD2,NA,15,CASSLYGGSYNEQFF,TGTGCCAGCAGCTTATACGGGGGGTCCTACAATGAGCAGTTCTTC
TRBJ2-7,TRBV29-1,NA,many,13,CSVAASGDYEQYF,TGCAGCGTTGCCGCCAGCGGAGACTACGAGCAGTACTTC
TRBJ1-1,TRBV7-9,NA,many,13,CASSQAVNTEAFF,TGTGCCAGCAGTCAGGCGGTCAACACTGAAGCTTTCTTT
TRBJ2-3,TRBV28,NA,NA,18,CASSLDQIGGYSTGTQYF,TGTGCCAGCAGTTTAGACCAGATTGGGGGTTATAGCACAGGTACGCAGTATTTT
TRBJ2-3,TRBV7-6,TRBD1,many,17,CASSLSYPGQFTDTQYF,TGTGCCAGCAGCTTATCCTATCCGGGACAGTTCACAGATACGCAGTATTTT
TRBJ2-7,TRBV6-2/TRBV6-3,NA,few,13,CASSFDRMYEQYF,TGTGCCAGCAGTTTCGACAGGATGTACGAGCAGTACTTC
TRBJ1-1,TRBV4-3,NA,few,14,CASSQAWSNTEAFF,TGCGCCAGCAGCCAAGCATGGTCGAACACTGAAGCTTTCTTT
TRBJ2-3,TRBV6-5,NA,few,13,CASSYLGQDTQCF,TGTGCCAGCAGTTACCTGGGCCAAGATACGCAGTGTTTT